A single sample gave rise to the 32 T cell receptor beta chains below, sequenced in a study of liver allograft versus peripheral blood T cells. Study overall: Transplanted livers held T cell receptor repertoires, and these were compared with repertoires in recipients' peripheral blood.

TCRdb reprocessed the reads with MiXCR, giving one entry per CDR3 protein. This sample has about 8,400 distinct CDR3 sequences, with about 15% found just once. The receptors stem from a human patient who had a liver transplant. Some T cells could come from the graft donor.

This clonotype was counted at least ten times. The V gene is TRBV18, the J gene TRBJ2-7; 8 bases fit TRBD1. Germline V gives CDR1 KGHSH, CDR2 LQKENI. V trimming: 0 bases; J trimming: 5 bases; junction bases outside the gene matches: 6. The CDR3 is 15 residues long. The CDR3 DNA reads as TGTGCCAGCTCACCACCGACAGGGGTTACCGACGAGCAGTACTTC. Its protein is CASSPPTGVTDEQYF.

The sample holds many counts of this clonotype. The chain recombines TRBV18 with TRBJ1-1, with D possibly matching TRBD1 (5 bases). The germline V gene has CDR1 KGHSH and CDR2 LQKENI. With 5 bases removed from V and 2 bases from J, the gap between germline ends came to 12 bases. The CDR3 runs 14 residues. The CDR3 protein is CASSNLDSNTEAFF. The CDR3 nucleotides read TGTGCCAGCTCAAACCTAGACAGTAACACTGAAGCTTTCTTT. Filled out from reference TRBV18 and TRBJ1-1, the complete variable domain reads NAGVMQNPRHLVRRRGQEARLRCSPMKGHSHVYWYRQLPEEGLKFMVYLQKENIIDESGMPKERFSAEFPKEGPSILRIQQVVRGDSAAYFCASSNLDSNTEAFFGQGTRLTVV.

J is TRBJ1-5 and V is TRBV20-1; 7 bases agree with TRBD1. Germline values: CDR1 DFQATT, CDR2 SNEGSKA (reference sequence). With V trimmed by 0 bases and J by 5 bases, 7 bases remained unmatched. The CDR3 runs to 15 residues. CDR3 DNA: TGCAGTGCTAGAGAGCCCTACAGGGGTCATCAGCCCCAGCATTTT. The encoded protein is CSAREPYRGHQPQHF.

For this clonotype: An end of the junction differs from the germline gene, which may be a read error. For the CDR3, the DNA is TGTGCCAGCAGTTGGATTCTAGCGGGACTGAACACCGAGGAGCTGTTTTTT. This codes for CASSWILAGLNTEELFF. The chain joins TRBV28 to TRBJ2-2; 9 nucleotides agree with TRBD2. Germline CDR1 MDHEN, CDR2 SYDVKM. The CDR3 consists of 17 residues. The full variable domain, with the rest looked up from reference TRBV28 and TRBJ2-2, is DVKVTQSSRYLVKRTGEKVFLECVQDMDHENMFWYRQDPGLGLRLIYFSYDVKMKEKGDIPEGYSVSREKKERFSLILESASTNQTSMYLCASSWILAGLNTEELFFGEGSRLTVL.

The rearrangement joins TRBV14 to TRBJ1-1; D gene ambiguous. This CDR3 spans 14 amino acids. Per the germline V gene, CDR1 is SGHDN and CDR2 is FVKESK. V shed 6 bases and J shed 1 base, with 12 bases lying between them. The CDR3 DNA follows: TGTGCCAGCAGGGGTGGGGTTAGGAACACTGAAGCTTTCTTT. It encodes CASRGGVRNTEAFF.

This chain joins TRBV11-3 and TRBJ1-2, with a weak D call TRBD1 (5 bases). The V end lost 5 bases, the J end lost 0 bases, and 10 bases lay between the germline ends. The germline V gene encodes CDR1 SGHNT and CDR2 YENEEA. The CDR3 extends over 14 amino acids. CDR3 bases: TGTGCCAGCAGCCCAGGGTTAGCTAACTATGGCTACACCTTC. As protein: CASSPGLANYGYTF.

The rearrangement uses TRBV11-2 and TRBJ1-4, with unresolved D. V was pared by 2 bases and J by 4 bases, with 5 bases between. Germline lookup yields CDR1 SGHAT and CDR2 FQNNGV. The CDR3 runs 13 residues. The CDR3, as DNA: TGTGCCAGCAGCTTATCCTATAATGAAAAACTGTTTTTT. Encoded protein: CASSLSYNEKLFF.

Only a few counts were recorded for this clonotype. The chain's CDR3 is CSAHDELAVDNEQFF. The DNA of the CDR3 is TGCAGTGCCCATGACGAACTAGCGGTCGACAATGAGCAGTTCTTC. The rearrangement links TRBV20-1 to TRBJ2-1; 8 nucleotides line up with TRBD2. Looked up from germline, CDR1 is DFQATT and CDR2 is SNEGSKA (reference sequence). The V segment lost 6 bases and the J segment 5 bases; nucleotides outside the gene matches: 12. This CDR3 has 15 residues.

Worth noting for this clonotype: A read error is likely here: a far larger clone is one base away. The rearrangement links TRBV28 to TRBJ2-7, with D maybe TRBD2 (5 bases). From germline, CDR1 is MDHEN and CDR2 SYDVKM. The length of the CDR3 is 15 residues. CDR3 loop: CASSYSPADPYEQHF. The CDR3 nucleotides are TGTGCCAGCAGTTACTCCCCAGCGGACCCCTACGAGCAGCACTTC. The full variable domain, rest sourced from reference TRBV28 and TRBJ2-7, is DVKVTQSSRYLVKRTGEKVFLECVQDMDHENMFWYRQDPGLGLRLIYFSYDVKMKEKGDIPEGYSVSREKKERFSLILESASTNQTSMYLCASSYSPADPYEQHFGPGTRLTVT.

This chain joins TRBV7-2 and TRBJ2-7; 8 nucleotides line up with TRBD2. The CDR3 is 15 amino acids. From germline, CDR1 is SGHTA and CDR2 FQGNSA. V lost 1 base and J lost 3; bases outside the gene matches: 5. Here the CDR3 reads CASSLVAGGIYEQYF. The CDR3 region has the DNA TGTGCCAGCAGCTTAGTTGCGGGGGGTATCTACGAGCAGTACTTC.

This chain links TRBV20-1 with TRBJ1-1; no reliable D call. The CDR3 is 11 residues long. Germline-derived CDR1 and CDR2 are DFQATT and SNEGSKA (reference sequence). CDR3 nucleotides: TGCGGCGGAGAGTTGGGCACTGAAGCTTTCTTT. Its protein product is CGGELGTEAFF.

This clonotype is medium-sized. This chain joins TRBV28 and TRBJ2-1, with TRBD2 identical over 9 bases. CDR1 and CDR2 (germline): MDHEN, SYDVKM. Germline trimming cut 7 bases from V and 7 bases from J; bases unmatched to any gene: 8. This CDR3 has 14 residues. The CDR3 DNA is TGTGCCAGCATCTCGTCTAGCGGGACGAATGAGCAGTTCTTC. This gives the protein CASISSSGTNEQFF.

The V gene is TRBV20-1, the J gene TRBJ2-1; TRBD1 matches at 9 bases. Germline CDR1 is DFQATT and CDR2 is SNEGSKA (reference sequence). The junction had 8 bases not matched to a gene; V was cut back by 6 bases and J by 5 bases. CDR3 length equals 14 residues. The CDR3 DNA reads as TGCAGTGCCCTATTGGACAGGGGAAACAATGAGCAGTTCTTC. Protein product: CSALLDRGNNEQFF.

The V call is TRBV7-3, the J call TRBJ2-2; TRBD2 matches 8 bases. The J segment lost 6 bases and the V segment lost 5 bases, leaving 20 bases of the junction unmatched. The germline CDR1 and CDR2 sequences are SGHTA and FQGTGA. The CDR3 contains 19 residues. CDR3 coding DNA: TGTGCCAGCAGCCCCAAAGGGCGGCGGGAGGCCCGAGGGGCCGGGGAGCTGTTTTTT. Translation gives CASSPKGRREARGAGELFF. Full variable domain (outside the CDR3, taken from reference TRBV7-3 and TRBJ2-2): GAGVSQTPSNKVTEKGKYVELRCDPISGHTALYWYRQSLGQGPEFLIYFQGTGAADDSGLPNDRFFAVRPEGSVSTLKIQRTERGDSAVYLCASSPKGRREARGAGELFFGEGSRLTVL.

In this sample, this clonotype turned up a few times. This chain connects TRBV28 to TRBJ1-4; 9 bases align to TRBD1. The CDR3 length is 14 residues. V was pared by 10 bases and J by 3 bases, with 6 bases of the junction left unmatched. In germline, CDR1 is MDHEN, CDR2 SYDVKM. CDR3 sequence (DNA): TGTGCCATTACAGGGGGCGAGGCTAATGAAAAACTGTTTTTT. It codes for CAITGGEANEKLFF. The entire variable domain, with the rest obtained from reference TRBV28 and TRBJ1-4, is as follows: DVKVTQSSRYLVKRTGEKVFLECVQDMDHENMFWYRQDPGLGLRLIYFSYDVKMKEKGDIPEGYSVSREKKERFSLILESASTNQTSMYLCAITGGEANEKLFFGSGTQLSVL.

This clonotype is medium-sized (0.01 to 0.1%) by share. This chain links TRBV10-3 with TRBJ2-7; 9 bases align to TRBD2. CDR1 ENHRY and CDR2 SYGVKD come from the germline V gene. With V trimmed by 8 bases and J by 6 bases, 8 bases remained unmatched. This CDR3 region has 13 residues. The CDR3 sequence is CAIGGSGGREQYF. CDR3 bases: TGTGCCATCGGGGGTAGCGGGGGACGCGAGCAGTACTTC.

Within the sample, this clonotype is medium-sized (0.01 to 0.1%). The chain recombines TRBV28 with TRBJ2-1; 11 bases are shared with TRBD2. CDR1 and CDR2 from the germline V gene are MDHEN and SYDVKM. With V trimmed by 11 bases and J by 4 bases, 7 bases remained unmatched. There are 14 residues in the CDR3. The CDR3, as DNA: TGTGCCTCTCTAGCGGGAGGAGGGTACAATGAGCAGTTCTTC. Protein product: CASLAGGGYNEQFF.

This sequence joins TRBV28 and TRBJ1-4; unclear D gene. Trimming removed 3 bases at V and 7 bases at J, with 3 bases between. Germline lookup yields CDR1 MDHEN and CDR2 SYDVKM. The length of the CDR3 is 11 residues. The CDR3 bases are TGTGCCAGCAGTTTTCGTGAAAAACTGTTTTTT. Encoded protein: CASSFREKLFF.

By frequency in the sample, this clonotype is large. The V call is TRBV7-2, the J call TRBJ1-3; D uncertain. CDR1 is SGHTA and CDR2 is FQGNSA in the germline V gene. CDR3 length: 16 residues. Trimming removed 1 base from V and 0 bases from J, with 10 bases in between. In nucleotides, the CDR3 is TGTGCCAGCAGCTTAGGGGCTGGGCCCTCTGGAAACACCATATATTTT. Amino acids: CASSLGAGPSGNTIYF.

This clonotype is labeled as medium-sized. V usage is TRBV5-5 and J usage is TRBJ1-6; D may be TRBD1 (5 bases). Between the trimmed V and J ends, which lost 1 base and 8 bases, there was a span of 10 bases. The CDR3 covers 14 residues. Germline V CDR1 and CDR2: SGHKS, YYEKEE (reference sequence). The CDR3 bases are TGTGCCAGCAGCTTGACGGGGGGTGATTCACCCCTCCACTTT. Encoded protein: CASSLTGGDSPLHF.

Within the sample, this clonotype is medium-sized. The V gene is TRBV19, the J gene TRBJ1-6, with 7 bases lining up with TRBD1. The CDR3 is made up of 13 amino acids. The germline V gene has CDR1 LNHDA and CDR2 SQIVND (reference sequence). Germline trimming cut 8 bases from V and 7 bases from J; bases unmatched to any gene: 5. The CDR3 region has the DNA TGTGCCAGTGGGGAACAGGGGAATTCACCCCTCCACTTT. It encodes CASGEQGNSPLHF.

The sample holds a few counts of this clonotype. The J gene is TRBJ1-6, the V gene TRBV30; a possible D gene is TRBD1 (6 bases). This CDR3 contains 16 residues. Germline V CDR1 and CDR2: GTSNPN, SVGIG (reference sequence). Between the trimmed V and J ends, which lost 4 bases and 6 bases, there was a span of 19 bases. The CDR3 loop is CAWKSTDRDFNSPLHF. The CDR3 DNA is TGTGCCTGGAAGAGTACGGACAGAGATTTTAATTCACCCCTCCACTTT. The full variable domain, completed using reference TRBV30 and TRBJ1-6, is SQTIHQWPATLVQPVGSPLSLECTVEGTSNPNLYWYRQAAGRGLQLLFYSVGIGQISSEVPQNLSASRPQDRQFILSSKKLLLSDSGFYLCAWKSTDRDFNSPLHFGNGTRLTVT.

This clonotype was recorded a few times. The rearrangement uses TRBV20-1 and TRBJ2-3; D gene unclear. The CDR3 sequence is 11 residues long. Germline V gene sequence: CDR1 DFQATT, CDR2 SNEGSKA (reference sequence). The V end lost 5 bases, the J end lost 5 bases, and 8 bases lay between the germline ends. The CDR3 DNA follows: TGCAGTGCTCTATATCTAGATACGCAGTATTTT. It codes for CSALYLDTQYF.

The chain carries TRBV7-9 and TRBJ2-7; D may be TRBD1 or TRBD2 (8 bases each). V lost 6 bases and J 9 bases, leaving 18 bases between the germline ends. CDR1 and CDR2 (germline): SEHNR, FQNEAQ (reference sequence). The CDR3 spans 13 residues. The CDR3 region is CASSLAGDRGQYF. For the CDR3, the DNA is TGTGCCAGCAGTCTAGCGGGCGACAGGGGGCAGTACTTC.

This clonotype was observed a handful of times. In nucleotides, the CDR3 is TGTGCCAGCAGCCGGGGGGTTGGGAAATTGAACACTGAAGCTTTCTTT. Translation: CASSRGVGKLNTEAFF. This chain links TRBV6-5 with TRBJ1-1; D might be TRBD1 (5 bases). Trimming removed 6 bases from V and 0 bases from J, with 17 bases in between. CDR1 is MNHEY and CDR2 is SVGAGI in the germline V gene. The CDR3 runs to 16 residues.

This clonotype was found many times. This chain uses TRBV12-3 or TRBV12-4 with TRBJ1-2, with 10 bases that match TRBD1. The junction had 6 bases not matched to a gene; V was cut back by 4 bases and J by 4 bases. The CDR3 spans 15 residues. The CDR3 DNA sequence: TGTGCCAGCAGTTCCTGGACAGGGGGGGCCTATGGCTACACCTTC. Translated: CASSSWTGGAYGYTF.

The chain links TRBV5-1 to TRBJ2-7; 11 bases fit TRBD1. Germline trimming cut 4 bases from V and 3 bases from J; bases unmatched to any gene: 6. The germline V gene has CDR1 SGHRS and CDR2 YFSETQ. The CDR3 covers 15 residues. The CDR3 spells CASSPGQGVLYEQYF. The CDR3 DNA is TGCGCCAGCAGCCCGGGACAGGGGGTCCTCTACGAGCAGTACTTC.

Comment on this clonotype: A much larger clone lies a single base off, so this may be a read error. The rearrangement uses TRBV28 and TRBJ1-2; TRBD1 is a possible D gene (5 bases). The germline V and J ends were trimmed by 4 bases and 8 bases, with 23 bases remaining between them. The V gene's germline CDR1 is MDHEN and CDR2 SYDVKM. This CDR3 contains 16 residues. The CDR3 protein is CASSSVGVGPSWGYTF. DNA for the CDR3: TGTGCCAGCAGTTCAGTAGGTGTGGGGCCCAGCTGGGGCTACACCTTC.

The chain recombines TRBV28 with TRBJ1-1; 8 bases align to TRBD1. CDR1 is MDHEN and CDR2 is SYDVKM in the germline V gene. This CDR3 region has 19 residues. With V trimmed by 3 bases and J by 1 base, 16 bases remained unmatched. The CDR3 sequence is CASSFRRGRLGSGNTEAFF. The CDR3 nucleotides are TGTGCCAGCAGTTTTCGCAGGGGGCGTCTAGGATCAGGGAACACTGAAGCTTTCTTT.

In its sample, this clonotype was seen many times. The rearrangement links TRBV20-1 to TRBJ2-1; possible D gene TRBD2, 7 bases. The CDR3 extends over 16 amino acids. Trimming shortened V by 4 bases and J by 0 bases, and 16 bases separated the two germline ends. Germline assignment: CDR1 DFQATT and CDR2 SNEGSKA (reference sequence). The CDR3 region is CSAIGGGWSSYNEQFF. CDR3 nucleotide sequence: TGCAGTGCTATAGGGGGGGGCTGGAGCTCCTACAATGAGCAGTTCTTC.

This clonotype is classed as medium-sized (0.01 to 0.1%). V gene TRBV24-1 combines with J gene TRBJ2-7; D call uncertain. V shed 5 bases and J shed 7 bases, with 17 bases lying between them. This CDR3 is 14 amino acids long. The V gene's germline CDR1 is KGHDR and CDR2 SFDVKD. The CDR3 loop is CATSASSMTEEQYF. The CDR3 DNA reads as TGTGCCACCAGTGCCTCCTCAATGACGGAGGAGCAGTACTTC.

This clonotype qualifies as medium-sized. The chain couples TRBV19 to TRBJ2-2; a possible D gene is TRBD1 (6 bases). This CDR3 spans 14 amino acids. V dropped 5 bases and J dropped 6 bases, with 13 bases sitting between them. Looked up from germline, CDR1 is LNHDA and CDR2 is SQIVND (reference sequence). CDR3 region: CASSLGATSGELFF. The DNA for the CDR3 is TGTGCCAGTAGTTTGGGGGCTACCTCCGGGGAGCTGTTTTTT.